Given below is one T cell receptor (beta chain) in context. No cognate antigen has been identified for it. These data belong to a study of alternative splicing in chronic myeloid leukemia remission (dated by TCRdb to the early 2020s). Context from the whole study: RNA sequencing was used to profile peripheral blood from chronic-phase CML patients at diagnosis and at remission, and the results were compared with those from healthy donors. Nine or ten diagnostic specimens, together with matched remission specimens, were obtained from the RESIST (imatinib), ENESTxtnd (nilotinib) and PINNACLE (nilotinib plus pegylated interferon) trials. The median age was around 52 years at diagnosis, 56 to 70 at remission and approximately 38 for the healthy controls. Total leukocytes from peripheral blood collected in EDTA were used as the trial diagnostic specimens. Nine CML samples, seven diagnostic and two matched remission, were obtained from the French Persistem study. Female/male counts were 11/5 for diagnosis samples, 8/3 for remission samples and 2/4 for controls. Total RNA was extracted with Trizol from peripheral blood mononuclear cells of diagnosis, remission and control samples.

Findings and caveats that apply to the study as a whole: At remission, blood cell composition had been reconfigured so that it resembled normal controls enriched in lymphoid cells. Blood cell composition differed strongly depending on the timepoint, moving from an enrichment of myeloid progenitors at diagnosis to an enrichment of mature lymphoid cells at remission.

The cysteine opens and the phenylalanine closes a CDR3 of 17 amino acids. The DNA is not on file. From the germline V gene, CDR1 is MGHRA and CDR2 is YSYEKL. The method behind the library was bulk RNA-seq. The TruSeq Stranded RNA sample prep kit was used to generate libraries of poly-A-enriched mRNA from an input of roughly 1 ug total RNA. Every sample was sequenced in triplicate, with paired-end sequencing run on a HiSeq 2500. Each mate in the RNA-seq data had a read length of 125 nucleotides. The published analysis was carried out like this. Reads were trimmed and aligned to hg38 using STAR v2.7, and quality control was done with FASTQC, RSeQC and multiqc. Salmon 0.14.1 was used to quantify gene expression levels as transcripts per million (TPM). Principal component analysis suggested that transcriptomic profiles were not driven by trial, library batch, sequencing batch, treatment regimen or sex. Each CDR3 protein sequence appears as one entry after TCRdb reprocessed the reads, and no DNA is included. The V and J calls were determined by TCRdb, not by the authors. This sample holds several hundred distinct CDR3 sequences; about 96% were observed only once. The ten largest clones represent around 3.8% of the sample.

The meaning of the sample's time point label: chronic-phase CML before TKI therapy (screening/day 1). Around 17 CML patients made up the patient cohort, and matched post-remission samples were retrieved for a subset of those patients. This sample comprised PBMCs or total blood leukocytes (not recorded which), obtained at diagnosis. The receptor was isolated from an adult with chronic myeloid leukemia. This chain joins TRBV4-1 to TRBJ2-1; the D call of TRBD2 rests on TCRdb alone, since no DNA is present to check it. The CDR3 in this case is CASSQGAGRAYYNEQFF.